This T cell receptor (beta chain) is drawn from a study of cytomegalovirus exposure and HLA in healthy donors. Notes on the study in general: Presence/absence comparisons presumed near-even sequencing depth among donors. About 87% or about 30% of the time was how often most TCR beta V segments were productive, according to an earlier analysis. Accounts indicate the classifier identified cytomegalovirus status with strong specificity and sensitivity.

Deletions cut 6 bases from V and 0 bases from J, with 11 bases between. This CDR3 contains 14 residues. Per germline, CDR1 MNHEY and CDR2 SVGAGI. Both 60 Vbeta primers and 13 Jbeta primers went into the PCR. Libraries were prepared by immunoSEQ multiplex PCR; TCRdb keeps only in-frame clonotypes and omits some of them. The repertoire holds around 77,000 clones, with 75% to 80% as singletons. As concerns this clone: Its specificity is unknown.

This TCR derives from a man aged 40-55 years in good health and CMV-seronegative. The material sequenced was PBMCs. V is TRBV6-5 and J is TRBJ1-2; D is possibly TRBD1 (6 bases). CDR3 nucleotide sequence: TGTGCCAGCAGGCCGACAGGTTCTAACTATGGCTACACCTTC. Translated: CASRPTGSNYGYTF.